This TCR beta chain was sequenced for a study of cytomegalovirus exposure and HLA in healthy donors. Data came from immunoSEQ multiplex PCR; TCRdb stores just in-frame clones and leaves some out. Counted here are approximately 90,000 clones, about 93% occurring once; the ten biggest clones make up approximately 1.1%. This clone was recorded once. Its antigen is as yet unknown. Findings and caveats of the study: Most TCRs appeared rarely, but some public TCRs recurred in many donors.

The CDR3 has 16 amino acids. CDR1 SGDLS and CDR2 YYNGEE come from the germline V gene. V lost 4 bases and J 2 bases, leaving 16 bases between the germline ends. The sample taken for sequencing was PBMCs. This chain connects TRBV9 to TRBJ1-3; D gene unclear. The sequence was obtained from a woman aged 30 to 39 in good health and CMV-seropositive. DNA for the CDR3: TGTGCCAGCAGCCTTAGGGAGGGAACTACTGGAAACACCATATATTTT. It translates to CASSLREGTTGNTIYF.